This is a list of T cell receptor beta chains from one sample in a study of neoadjuvant anti-PD-1 for oral cavity cancer. Profiled with immunoSEQ multiplex PCR; TCRdb holds only in-frame clones, not every one. The sample yields roughly 13,000 clones, 60% to 75% seen once. Sequencing was performed on PBMCs, taken before nivolumab (anti-PD-1) treatment. The source is a person between 40 and 80 years old with oral cavity squamous cell carcinoma. CDR3s include the opening cysteine and the closing phenylalanine or tryptophan.

TRBJ1-1,TRBV28,11,CASSSTVEAFF
TRBJ1-5,TRBV7-8,14,CASSSRTGNQPQHF
TRBJ1-1,TRBV19,14,CASSDSGGETEAFF
TRBJ1-5,TRBV19,18,CASNSRGQGTDSNQPQHF
TRBJ2-7,TRBV2,12,CASSEDRVRQYF
TRBJ1-1,TRBV6-1,14,CASSAQGANTEAFF
TRBJ2-1,TRBV5-4,15,CASSLRQVGSNEQFF
TRBJ2-7,TRBV27,14,CASSNRDQPYEQYF
TRBJ1-1,TRBV27,14,CASSFRQPNTEAFF
TRBJ2-2,TRBV7-6,16,CASSLELAANTGELFF
TRBJ2-7,TRBV6-5,15,CASSYNRGPGYEQYF
TRBJ2-1,TRBV7-8,14,CASSGGGSAREQFF
TRBJ2-5,TRBV30,14,CAWSVGAGGQTQYF
TRBJ2-2,TRBV6-1,12,CASSVGTGELFF
TRBJ2-1,TRBV6-4,14,CASREEGGMDEQFF
TRBJ2-1,TRBV19,15,CASRNQGKDYNEQFF
TRBJ2-7,TRBV5-1,16,CASSFGLAGVPYEQYF
TRBJ2-5,TRBV7-2,16,CASSLATSGGQETQYF
TRBJ2-1,TRBV5-1,14,CASSMGVGLAEQFF
TRBJ1-1,TRBV28,15,CASSSTGRGNTEAFF
TRBJ1-1,TRBV4-1,17,CASSHARGIESGGEAFF
TRBJ2-7,TRBV4-1,15,CASSRAGGSSYEQYF
TRBJ1-2,TRBV2,14,CASRTPASNYGYTF
TRBJ2-3,TRBV5-1,16,CASSSSGRTSTDTQYF
TRBJ2-7,TRBV28,19,CASKTFPGTAQLSSYEQYF
TRBJ2-7,TRBV7-2,12,CASRTGIYEQYF
TRBJ2-1,TRBV10-2,11,CASITDNEQFF
TRBJ1-1,TRBV5-8,15,CASSLGWGANTEAFF
TRBJ2-7,TRBV4-2,14,CASSQGQPDYEQYF
TRBJ1-1,TRBV5-3,15,CARSSKGGLYTEAFF
TRBJ1-2,TRBV9,14,CASSGGGQGASYTF
TRBJ1-1,TRBV7-8,17,CASSLARWADRNTEAFF
TRBJ1-6,TRBV6-1,17,CASSELGPLGYNSPLHF
TRBJ1-4,TRBV2,14,CASSSGGSEEKLFF
TRBJ2-7,TRBV6-5,14,CASSFGHRTYEQYF